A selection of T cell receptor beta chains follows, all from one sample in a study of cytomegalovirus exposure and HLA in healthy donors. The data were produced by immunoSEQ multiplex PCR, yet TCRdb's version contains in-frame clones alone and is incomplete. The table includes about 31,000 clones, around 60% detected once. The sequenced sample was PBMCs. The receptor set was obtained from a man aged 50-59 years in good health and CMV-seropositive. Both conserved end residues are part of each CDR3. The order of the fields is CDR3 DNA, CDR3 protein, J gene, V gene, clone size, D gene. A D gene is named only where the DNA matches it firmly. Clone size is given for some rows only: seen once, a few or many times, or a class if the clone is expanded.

DNA: TGTGCCTGGAGTGTACAGGGCAGGGTGCCCCAGTACTTC
CDR3: CAWSVQGRVPQYF
J: TRBJ2-5
V: TRBV30
size: NA
D: NA

DNA: TGTGCCAGCAGCCCCCTTAGCGGGTCCAATGAGCAGTTCTTC
CDR3: CASSPLSGSNEQFF
J: TRBJ2-1
V: TRBV11-3
size: NA
D: TRBD2

DNA: TGCGCCAGCAGCTCCCTAGCGGGGGCCGGCACAGATACGCAGTATTTT
CDR3: CASSSLAGAGTDTQYF
J: TRBJ2-3
V: TRBV5-1
size: NA
D: TRBD2

DNA: TGCGCCAGCAGCCTGGGACTAGCGGGAAACAATGAGCAGTTCTTC
CDR3: CASSLGLAGNNEQFF
J: TRBJ2-1
V: TRBV4-1
size: NA
D: TRBD2

DNA: TGTGCCAGCAGTTACAGTGGAGGGGACTATGGCTACACCTTC
CDR3: CASSYSGGDYGYTF
J: TRBJ1-2
V: TRBV6-5
size: NA
D: NA

DNA: TGCGCCAGCAGCTTGGCAGCGGTGAATGAGCAGTTCTTC
CDR3: CASSLAAVNEQFF
J: TRBJ2-1
V: TRBV5-1
size: NA
D: NA

DNA: TGTGCCTGGAAGGCGGGGCGGTCGTCCACTGAAGCTTTCTTT
CDR3: CAWKAGRSSTEAFF
J: TRBJ1-1
V: TRBV30
size: once
D: NA

DNA: TGTGCCAGCAGTTCGGGACTAGCGGGGGGTGACAAAGAGACCCAGTACTTC
CDR3: CASSSGLAGGDKETQYF
J: TRBJ2-5
V: TRBV6-7
size: NA
D: TRBD2

DNA: TGTGCCAGCAATGGACAGTCGAACACCGGGGAGCTGTTTTTT
CDR3: CASNGQSNTGELFF
J: TRBJ2-2
V: TRBV6-1
size: NA
D: NA

DNA: TGTGCCAGCAGCCAAGCGGAGGTAGGGCAGTTCTTC
CDR3: CASSQAEVGQFF
J: TRBJ2-1
V: TRBV14
size: NA
D: NA

DNA: TGTGCCAGCAGCGTAGATTCCACTTCCTACAATGAGCAGTTCTTC
CDR3: CASSVDSTSYNEQFF
J: TRBJ2-1
V: TRBV9
size: NA
D: NA

DNA: TGTGCCAGCTCCGACCCGGGTCTAAACTACGAGCAGTACTTC
CDR3: CASSDPGLNYEQYF
J: TRBJ2-7
V: TRBV18
size: NA
D: NA

DNA: TGTGCCATCCGAACAAAACGACAGGGGGGTGAAAAACTGTTTTTT
CDR3: CAIRTKRQGGEKLFF
J: TRBJ1-4
V: TRBV28
size: NA
D: TRBD1

DNA: TGTGCCAGCAGGCCCCGGGGGGCGGGCGCCGGGGAGCTGTTTTTT
CDR3: CASRPRGAGAGELFF
J: TRBJ2-2
V: TRBV5-6
size: once
D: NA

DNA: TGTGCCAGCAGCTCCGCGACTGTTACCCTAGGCGAGCAGTACTTC
CDR3: CASSSATVTLGEQYF
J: TRBJ2-7
V: TRBV7-9
size: NA
D: NA

DNA: TGTGCCAGCAGACCTCGACAGGGTTTTTACGAGCAGTACTTC
CDR3: CASRPRQGFYEQYF
J: TRBJ2-7
V: TRBV6-5
size: NA
D: TRBD1

DNA: TGCGCCAGCAGCCAAGGGCTTAGGGAGGCGCAGTCCTACGAGCAGTACTTC
CDR3: CASSQGLREAQSYEQYF
J: TRBJ2-7
V: TRBV4-3
size: NA
D: NA

DNA: TGCGCCAGCAGGAGAGGTGGGACAGGGGACACCGGGGAGCTGTTTTTT
CDR3: CASRRGGTGDTGELFF
J: TRBJ2-2
V: TRBV5-1
size: NA
D: TRBD1

DNA: TGTGCCTGGAGTGGGTACAGGGGGACTTTAACCTACGAGCAGTACTTC
CDR3: CAWSGYRGTLTYEQYF
J: TRBJ2-7
V: TRBV30
size: NA
D: TRBD1

DNA: TGTGCCTGGATGGCAGATAACTATGGCTACACCTTC
CDR3: CAWMADNYGYTF
J: TRBJ1-2
V: TRBV30
size: NA
D: NA

DNA: TGTGCCAGCAGCTTAGGGGCGGGGGGTTACCAAGAGACCCAGTACTTC
CDR3: CASSLGAGGYQETQYF
J: TRBJ2-5
V: TRBV7-7
size: few
D: TRBD2

DNA: TGCGCCAGCAGCCAAGTACAAACTAGCGGTCAAATATACAATGAGCAGTTCTTC
CDR3: CASSQVQTSGQIYNEQFF
J: TRBJ2-1
V: TRBV4-1
size: NA
D: TRBD2

DNA: TGTGCCAGCAGCGCCGCCCTAGCGGGGGAGCAGTTCTTC
CDR3: CASSAALAGEQFF
J: TRBJ2-1
V: TRBV7-3
size: once
D: TRBD2

DNA: TGTGCCAGCAGTTACGACAGGGCTCAGCCCCAGCATTTT
CDR3: CASSYDRAQPQHF
J: TRBJ1-5
V: TRBV6-5
size: once
D: TRBD1

DNA: TGTGCCAGCAAAGGGACAGGTCGATCGGATGGCTACACCTTC
CDR3: CASKGTGRSDGYTF
J: TRBJ1-2
V: TRBV6-5
size: NA
D: TRBD1

DNA: TGTGCCAGCAGCTCGCTAGCGGGGGGAATCTACAATGAGCAGTTCTTC
CDR3: CASSSLAGGIYNEQFF
J: TRBJ2-1
V: TRBV7-8
size: NA
D: TRBD2

DNA: TGTGCCTGGAGTGTACAGTATCGGGGGGGAGAGACCCAGTACTTC
CDR3: CAWSVQYRGGETQYF
J: TRBJ2-5
V: TRBV30
size: NA
D: TRBD2

DNA: TGTGCCAGCAGCTTGGGACAGGGGCTCACTGAAGCTTTCTTT
CDR3: CASSLGQGLTEAFF
J: TRBJ1-1
V: TRBV5-6
size: NA
D: TRBD1

DNA: TGCGCCAGCAGCGTTAGCGGGACCAATGAGCAGTTCTTC
CDR3: CASSVSGTNEQFF
J: TRBJ2-1
V: TRBV5-1
size: medium-sized
D: TRBD2

DNA: TGTGCCAGCAGACCCCTGGGATTGACAGGGGAAGCTTTCTTT
CDR3: CASRPLGLTGEAFF
J: TRBJ1-1
V: TRBV27
size: NA
D: TRBD1

DNA: TGTGCCAGCCGTGGAGTCTACGAGCAGTACTTC
CDR3: CASRGVYEQYF
J: TRBJ2-7
V: TRBV2
size: once
D: NA

DNA: TGTGCCAGCACGACCCCGACTAGCGGCTCCTACGAGCAGTACTTC
CDR3: CASTTPTSGSYEQYF
J: TRBJ2-7
V: TRBV28
size: NA
D: TRBD2

DNA: TGTGCCAGCAGCCGCTTACAGGGGGGAAAAGGTAATTCACCCCTCCACTTT
CDR3: CASSRLQGGKGNSPLHF
J: TRBJ1-6
V: TRBV5-6
size: few
D: TRBD1

DNA: TGCAGCGTTGAAGAGAACCTTAACATCAATGGGCAGTTCTTC
CDR3: CSVEENLNINGQFF
J: TRBJ2-1
V: TRBV29-1
size: NA
D: NA

DNA: TGTGCCAGCAGGCCGGGACTAGCGGGCAACACCTACGAGCAGTACTTC
CDR3: CASRPGLAGNTYEQYF
J: TRBJ2-7
V: TRBV7-2
size: NA
D: TRBD2

DNA: TGTGCCAGCAGCTTAGGGGCCACCGACTACGAGCAGTACTTC
CDR3: CASSLGATDYEQYF
J: TRBJ2-7
V: TRBV13
size: NA
D: NA

DNA: TGCGCCAGCAGCTGGGACAGCTCCTACGAGCAGTACTTC
CDR3: CASSWDSSYEQYF
J: TRBJ2-7
V: TRBV4-1
size: medium-sized
D: TRBD1

DNA: TGCGCCAGCAAGCCAGGGGAGGGCTACACCTTC
CDR3: CASKPGEGYTF
J: TRBJ1-2
V: TRBV5-1
size: few
D: NA

DNA: TGCGCCAGCAGCCCACGGAGGGTCGATGAGCAGTTCTTC
CDR3: CASSPRRVDEQFF
J: TRBJ2-1
V: TRBV4-1
size: NA
D: NA

DNA: TGTGCCAGCAGCTTACAGGGTTTTGATACGCAGTATTTT
CDR3: CASSLQGFDTQYF
J: TRBJ2-3
V: TRBV11-2
size: NA
D: NA

DNA: TGTGCCATCAGTGATTACAGGGGGCAAGGCGCTGGGACCCAGTACTTC
CDR3: CAISDYRGQGAGTQYF
J: TRBJ2-5
V: TRBV10-3
size: NA
D: TRBD1

DNA: TGCGCCAGCAGCCCAGGACTGGGCACAGATACGCAGTATTTT
CDR3: CASSPGLGTDTQYF
J: TRBJ2-3
V: TRBV5-1
size: NA
D: NA

DNA: TGTGCCAGCAGTTATACGGGAGGTTTCTACAATGAGCAGTTCTTC
CDR3: CASSYTGGFYNEQFF
J: TRBJ2-1
V: TRBV6-6
size: NA
D: TRBD2

DNA: TGCGCCAGCAGCCACGATACAGGGGACAGGGCTTATAATTCACCCCTCCACTTT
CDR3: CASSHDTGDRAYNSPLHF
J: TRBJ1-6
V: TRBV4-1
size: NA
D: TRBD1

DNA: TGCGCCAGCAGCCAGATAGCCAGGGTCGACTACGAGCAGTACTTC
CDR3: CASSQIARVDYEQYF
J: TRBJ2-7
V: TRBV4-1
size: NA
D: NA

DNA: TGTGCCAGCAGTTTATCGACGGGGGATCAGCCCCAGCATTTT
CDR3: CASSLSTGDQPQHF
J: TRBJ1-5
V: TRBV27
size: NA
D: NA

DNA: TGCGCCAGCAGCCGAGGACAGAGCTCCTACGAGCAGTACTTC
CDR3: CASSRGQSSYEQYF
J: TRBJ2-7
V: TRBV10-1
size: NA
D: NA

DNA: TGTGCCTGGACGTCAGGGAAAAACACCATATATTTT
CDR3: CAWTSGKNTIYF
J: TRBJ1-3
V: TRBV30
size: few
D: NA

DNA: TGTGCCAGCAGCCCTGGGACAGGGACTGGAAAACTGTTTTTT
CDR3: CASSPGTGTGKLFF
J: TRBJ1-4
V: TRBV7-2
size: NA
D: TRBD1

DNA: TGTGCCATGACTAGCGGTTACAATGAGCAGTTCTTC
CDR3: CAMTSGYNEQFF
J: TRBJ2-1
V: TRBV30
size: NA
D: TRBD2

DNA: TGCGCCAGCAGCTTGGATCCCCCCGGGGAGCGTGTTTACGAGCAGTACTTC
CDR3: CASSLDPPGERVYEQYF
J: TRBJ2-7
V: TRBV5-1
size: NA
D: NA